This note documents a single T cell receptor (beta chain) sequence. Its cognate antigen is unknown. The data stem from a study of CD8+ T cells in alopecia areata. Points from the study as a whole: Lesional scalp, notably in alopecia totalis/universalis, had clonality above that of normal scalp.

This CDR3 is 15 amino acids long. Germline CDR1 and CDR2: MNHEY and SMNVEV (reference sequence). Between the trimmed V and J ends, which lost 11 bases and 4 bases, there was a span of 23 bases. Reverse transcription of extracted RNA yielded cDNA, which provided the sequencing template. TCRdb keeps only in-frame clones here, not all; method: immunoSEQ multiplex PCR. The sample yields 140,000 or so clones, approximately 56% seen once. The TCR was taken from a human donor in good health. The rearrangement joins TRBV27 to TRBJ1-1; D perhaps matches TRBD1 (5 bases). Sequencing was done on a sample of CD8+ T cells sorted from blood. CDR3: CASLGPSGTGTEAFF. CDR3 bases: TGTGCCTCCCTAGGCCCGAGTGGGACCGGCACTGAAGCTTTCTTT.